This is a list of T cell receptor beta chains from one sample in a study of T cells after posttransplantation cyclophosphamide. TCRdb keeps only in-frame clones here, not all; method: immunoSEQ multiplex PCR. The table has roughly 17,000 clones, 85% seen once. Sample: PBMCs, taken after allogeneic stem cell transplant with calcineurin inhibitor and methotrexate. All receptors come from a female patient in her late teens or twenties who received an allogeneic stem cell transplant from an unrelated donor, was CMV-positive, and had acute and chronic GVHD. Some T cells may be the graft donor's. Both conserved end residues are part of each CDR3. A D gene is named only where the DNA matches it firmly. Part of the rows lack a size; the others show once, few, many or a class for expanded clones.

clone_size j_call v_call d_call cdr3_nt cdr3_aa
NA TRBJ2-1 TRBV29-1 TRBD2 TGCAGCGTTGTGGCGGGAGGGTACAATGAGCAGTTCTTC CSVVAGGYNEQFF
NA TRBJ1-4 TRBV5-1 NA TGCGCCAGCAGCTTGACGTTGACAGCCGCAACTAATGAAAAACTGTTTTTT CASSLTLTAATNEKLFF
NA TRBJ2-1 TRBV6-5 TRBD2 TGTGCCAGCAGTTACGGACTAGCGGGAGGCGGTGGGCAGTTCTTC CASSYGLAGGGGQFF
once TRBJ2-5 TRBV16 NA TGTGCCAGCAGCCAATCCCCCGACAACCAAGAGACCCAGTACTTC CASSQSPDNQETQYF
NA TRBJ2-7 TRBV5-4 TRBD1 TGTGCCAGCAGCTTGGCCGAGGGGGCGGAGCAGTACTTC CASSLAEGAEQYF
NA TRBJ2-5 TRBV15 TRBD2 TGTGCCACCAGCAGAGGAGCGGGAGGCCAAGAGACCCAGTACTTC CATSRGAGGQETQYF
NA TRBJ2-2 TRBV14 TRBD2 TGTGCCAGCAGCCGAGACCTAGCGGGAGGCGTCACCGGGGAGCTGTTTTTT CASSRDLAGGVTGELFF
NA TRBJ2-1 TRBV2 TRBD1 TGTGCCAGCAGTTGGATGGGACAGGGGGTATACAATGAGCAGTTCTTC CASSWMGQGVYNEQFF
few TRBJ1-2 TRBV11-2 NA TGTGCCAGCAGCCTGGGGGCCGGCTATGGCTACACCTTC CASSLGAGYGYTF
few TRBJ2-7 TRBV5-4 TRBD1 TGTGCCAGCAGCGCAGGGACAGGGGGCTACGAGCAGTACTTC CASSAGTGGYEQYF
NA TRBJ2-1 TRBV29-1 TRBD1 TGCAGCGGTCGAACCGGGACAGGGGTCTACAATGAGCAGTTCTTC CSGRTGTGVYNEQFF
NA TRBJ2-3 TRBV2 NA TGTGCCAGCAGTGAACTAGTGCTAGATACGCAGTATTTT CASSELVLDTQYF
NA TRBJ2-1 TRBV5-5 TRBD1 TGTGCCAGCATGGAGCCGGGACAGCTGCGCAATGAGCAGTTCTTC CASMEPGQLRNEQFF
NA TRBJ2-5 TRBV9 TRBD2 TGTGCCAGCAGCGTAGAAGCAGCGGGACAAGAGACCCAGTACTTC CASSVEAAGQETQYF
NA TRBJ1-2 TRBV6-5 NA TGTGCCAGCAGCGGACAGATTAACTATGGCTACACCTTC CASSGQINYGYTF
NA TRBJ2-7 TRBV11-2 TRBD2 TGTGCCAGCAGCTTTTCCGGGACTAGCGGAGCCTACGAGCAGTACTTC CASSFSGTSGAYEQYF
once TRBJ2-7 TRBV9 TRBD2 TGTGCCAGCAGCGTAGGGTCGACTAGCGGGTACGAGCAGTACTTC CASSVGSTSGYEQYF
NA TRBJ2-7 TRBV6-1 TRBD2 TGTGCCAGCAGTGAAGTATTAGCGGGGAGCTACGAGCAGTACTTC CASSEVLAGSYEQYF
NA TRBJ2-7 TRBV6-5 NA TGTGCCAGCAGTGAATCGGGAAGGACCTACGAGCAGTACTTC CASSESGRTYEQYF
NA TRBJ2-7 TRBV15 NA TGTGCCACCAGCAGAGGGAGGGACAGAACCTACGAGCAGTACTTC CATSRGRDRTYEQYF
NA TRBJ2-1 TRBV7-9 TRBD2 TGTGCCAGCAGCTCCTTGACTAGCGGGAGCGCGCGGGAGAATGAGCAGTTCTTC CASSSLTSGSARENEQFF
NA TRBJ2-7 TRBV7-9 TRBD1 TGTGCCAGCAGCTTAGGGGCAGGGGGCAAAGGCTACGAGCAGTACTTC CASSLGAGGKGYEQYF
NA TRBJ2-6 TRBV7-9 NA TGTGCCAGCAGCTTATTGACTAGCTCTGGGGCCAACGTCCTGACTTTC CASSLLTSSGANVLTF
NA TRBJ2-7 TRBV11-2 NA TGTGCCAGCGGATTGAGTGTAGCCTCTCATATGGACGAGCAGTACTTC CASGLSVASHMDEQYF
NA TRBJ2-1 TRBV5-1 TRBD2 TGCGCCAGCAGCTCACTTCTAGCGGGCGAGCAGTTCTTC CASSSLLAGEQFF
NA TRBJ2-2 TRBV6-6 NA TGTGCCAGCAGTACCCTCGGGGGTGGGGGCACCGGGGAGCTGTTTTTT CASSTLGGGGTGELFF
NA TRBJ1-1 TRBV15 NA TGTGCCACCAGCCGGCGGGGGGGAATGGCTGAAGCTTTCTTT CATSRRGGMAEAFF
NA TRBJ2-1 TRBV28 TRBD1 TGTGCCAGCAGTTTGGGACAGTACAATGAGCAGTTCTTC CASSLGQYNEQFF
NA TRBJ2-3 TRBV30 TRBD2 TGTGCCTGGAGTGTACTTAGCGGGAGGGCCGCAGATACGCAGTATTTT CAWSVLSGRAADTQYF
NA TRBJ1-5 TRBV29-1 NA TGCAGCGTTGCTGAAGAGAATCAGCCCCAGCATTTT CSVAEENQPQHF
NA TRBJ1-3 TRBV19 NA TGTGCCAGTAGTCCCGCAGAAGGAAACACCATATATTTT CASSPAEGNTIYF
NA TRBJ2-5 TRBV29-1 NA TGCAGCGTTGTCTTTTACAGGAGAGAGACCCAGTACTTC CSVVFYRRETQYF
NA TRBJ2-2 TRBV7-6 TRBD2 TGTGCCAGCAGCTTAGCGGCTAGCGGGAACACCGGGGAGCTGTTTTTT CASSLAASGNTGELFF
NA TRBJ2-1 TRBV6-1 TRBD2 TGTGCCAGTTTAGGTCTAGCGGGAGGGCCAAGGAAGCAGTTCTTC CASLGLAGGPRKQFF
NA TRBJ2-7 TRBV19 NA TGTGCCAGTAGCGTTGACAGATACTACGAGCAGTACTTC CASSVDRYYEQYF
once TRBJ2-7 TRBV13 TRBD2 TGTGCCAGCAGCCGGTGGGGGGGACTCGAGCAGTACTTC CASSRWGGLEQYF
few TRBJ1-5 TRBV28 TRBD1 TGTGCCAGCAGTTTAGTGGGACAGGGCGGCCAGCCCCAGCATTTT CASSLVGQGGQPQHF
NA TRBJ2-7 TRBV5-1 TRBD1 TGCGCCAGCAGCTTGGCGAGCAGGGGGCGAACCTACGAGCAGTACTTC CASSLASRGRTYEQYF
NA TRBJ1-1 TRBV5-1 NA TGCGCCAGCAGCTTGGTCGGACAGAACACTGAAGCTTTCTTT CASSLVGQNTEAFF
NA TRBJ2-6 TRBV19 NA TGTGCCAGTAGTATTTCCCAGGGGAACGCTGGGGCCAACGTCCTGACTTTC CASSISQGNAGANVLTF
NA TRBJ1-5 TRBV7-8 NA TGTGCCAGCAGCTTAGTGCGGGGTGGCAGCAATCAGCCCCAGCATTTT CASSLVRGGSNQPQHF
NA TRBJ2-3 TRBV7-9 NA TGTGCCAGCAGCAATACTGTTCAGGGTTGGACAGATACGCAGTATTTT CASSNTVQGWTDTQYF
NA TRBJ1-1 TRBV18 NA TGTGCCAGCTCACCACCCTCAGGTTACACTGAAGCTTTCTTT CASSPPSGYTEAFF
once TRBJ2-7 TRBV11-2 NA TGTGCCAGCAGTCAGAGGGCAGCCACATTACGAGAGCAGTACTTC CASSQRAATLREQYF
NA TRBJ2-2 TRBV28 NA TGTGCCAGCAGTTTGGGGGCCTCCGGCACCGGGGAGCTGTTTTTT CASSLGASGTGELFF
NA TRBJ1-4 TRBV29-1 NA TGCAGCGTTAAGGGGGTTTATAATGAAAAACTGTTTTTT CSVKGVYNEKLFF